This T cell receptor beta chain was captured by sequencing in a study of cytomegalovirus exposure and HLA in healthy donors. With 60 Vbeta and 13 Jbeta primers, the PCR was carried out. The method was immunoSEQ multiplex PCR; TCRdb's version includes in-frame clones alone and lacks a portion of them. Of 100,000 to 150,000 clones listed, about 62% are singletons. This CDR3 has 13 residues. With 9 bases clipped from V and 7 bases from J, the junction kept 9 bases outside the gene matches. Germline loops: CDR1 SNHLY, CDR2 FYNNEI. V gene TRBV2 combines with J gene TRBJ2-1, with TRBD2 matching over 7 bases. The sequence was obtained from a middle-aged woman in good health and CMV-seropositive. The sample taken for sequencing was PBMCs. CDR3 amino acids: CASKAGEENEQFF. The CDR3, as DNA: TGTGCCAGTAAGGCGGGAGAGGAGAATGAGCAGTTCTTC.